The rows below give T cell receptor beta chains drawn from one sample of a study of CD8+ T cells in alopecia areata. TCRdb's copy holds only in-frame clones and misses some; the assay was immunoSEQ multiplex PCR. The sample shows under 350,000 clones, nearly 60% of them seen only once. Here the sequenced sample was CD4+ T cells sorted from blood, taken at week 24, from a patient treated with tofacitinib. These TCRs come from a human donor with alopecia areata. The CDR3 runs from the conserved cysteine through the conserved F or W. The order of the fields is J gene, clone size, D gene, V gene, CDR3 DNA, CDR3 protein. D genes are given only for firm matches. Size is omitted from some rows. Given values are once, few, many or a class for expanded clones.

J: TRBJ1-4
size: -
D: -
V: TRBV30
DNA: TGTGCCTGGAGGGGTTACGAAAAACTGTTTTTT
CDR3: CAWRGYEKLFF

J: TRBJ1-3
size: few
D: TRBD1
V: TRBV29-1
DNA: TGCAGCGTTGAAACCAGGACAGGGTCGACTGGAAACACCATATATTTT
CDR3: CSVETRTGSTGNTIYF

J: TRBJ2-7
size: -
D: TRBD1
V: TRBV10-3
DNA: TGTGCCATCAGTAGATCGACAGGGGCAGGGCAGTACTTC
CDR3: CAISRSTGAGQYF

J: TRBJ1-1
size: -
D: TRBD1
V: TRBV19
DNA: TGTGCCAGTAGTATTCTCGCAGGGGGCCAGGGCACTGAAGCTTTCTTT
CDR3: CASSILAGGQGTEAFF

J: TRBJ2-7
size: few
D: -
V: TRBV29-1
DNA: TGCAGCGTTTTCCGGGACGGACCTACGGAGCAGTACTTC
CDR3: CSVFRDGPTEQYF

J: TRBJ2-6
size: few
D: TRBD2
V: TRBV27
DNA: TGTGCCAGCAGGGGTAGCGGGGGGACTGGGGCCAACGTCCTGACTTTC
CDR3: CASRGSGGTGANVLTF

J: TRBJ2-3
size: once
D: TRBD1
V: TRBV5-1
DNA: TGCGCCAGCAGCCCCGGGACAGGGGGCAGAGATACGCAGTATTTT
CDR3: CASSPGTGGRDTQYF

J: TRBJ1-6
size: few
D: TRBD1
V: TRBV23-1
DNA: TGCGCCAGCAGTCGAATCTGGACAGGGAATTCACCCCTCCACTTT
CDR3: CASSRIWTGNSPLHF

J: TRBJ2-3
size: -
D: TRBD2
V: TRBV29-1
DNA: TGCAGCGCAACACGCTGGCGGGGGAGCACAGATACGCAGTATTTT
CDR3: CSATRWRGSTDTQYF

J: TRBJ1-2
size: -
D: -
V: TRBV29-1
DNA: TGCAGCGTCTTCCAGGATGGCTACACCTTC
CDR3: CSVFQDGYTF

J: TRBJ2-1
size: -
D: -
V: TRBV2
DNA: TGTGCCGGCCGAGATTACAATGAGCAGTTCTTC
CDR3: CAGRDYNEQFF

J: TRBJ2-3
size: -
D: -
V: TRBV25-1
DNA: TGTGCCAGCAGTTCCGGGTCAGACGCGGATACGCAGTATTTT
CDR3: CASSSGSDADTQYF

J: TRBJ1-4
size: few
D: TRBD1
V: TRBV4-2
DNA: TGTGCCAGCAGCCACCCGGACAGGAGTGTGGAAAAACTGTTTTTT
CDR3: CASSHPDRSVEKLFF

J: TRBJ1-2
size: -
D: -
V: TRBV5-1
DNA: TGCGCCAGCAGCTCCCCGGCTAACTATGGCTACACCTTC
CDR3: CASSSPANYGYTF

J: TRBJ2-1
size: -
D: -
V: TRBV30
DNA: TGTGCCTGGAACCCGGACTTCTTCTACAATGAGCAGTTCTTC
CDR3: CAWNPDFFYNEQFF

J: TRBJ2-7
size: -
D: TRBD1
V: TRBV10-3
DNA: TGTGCCATTCTGGGACAGCGCTACGAGCAGTACTTC
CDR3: CAILGQRYEQYF

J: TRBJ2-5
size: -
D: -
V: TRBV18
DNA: TGTGCCAGCTCACCGGGAAACAGAGGGGAAGAGACCCAGTACTTC
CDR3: CASSPGNRGEETQYF

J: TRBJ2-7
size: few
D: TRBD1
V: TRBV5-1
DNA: TGCGCCAGCAGCACCGGGACAGCACCCTCCTACGAGCAGTACTTC
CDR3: CASSTGTAPSYEQYF

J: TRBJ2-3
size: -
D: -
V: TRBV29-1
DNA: TGCAGCGTTGCTGCACGGCTCTCCACAGATACGCAGTATTTT
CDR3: CSVAARLSTDTQYF

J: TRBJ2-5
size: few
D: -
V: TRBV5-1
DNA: TGCGCCAGCAGCTCGTCCCCAGGCCTTGGGGAGACCCAGTACTTC
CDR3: CASSSSPGLGETQYF

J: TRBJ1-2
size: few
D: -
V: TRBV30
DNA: TGTGCCTGGAGTAAAGGGACGGTGGACTATGGCTACACCTTC
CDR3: CAWSKGTVDYGYTF

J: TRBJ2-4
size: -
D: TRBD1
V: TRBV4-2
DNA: TGTGCCAGCAGCCAAGGGCAGGGGGCGACCAAAAACATTCAGTACTTC
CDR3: CASSQGQGATKNIQYF

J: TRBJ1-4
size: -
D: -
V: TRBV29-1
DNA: TGCAGCGTTCAGGGGCGCACCGGCCAGGCTAATGAAAAACTGTTTTTT
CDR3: CSVQGRTGQANEKLFF

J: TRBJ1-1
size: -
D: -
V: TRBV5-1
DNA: TGCGCCAGCAGCTTGACCCTGGGGGCGGTCACTGAAGCTTTCTTT
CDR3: CASSLTLGAVTEAFF

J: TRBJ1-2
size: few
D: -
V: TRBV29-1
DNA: TGCAGCGGATTGGGGGCCCCCGACTATGGCTACACCTTC
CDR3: CSGLGAPDYGYTF

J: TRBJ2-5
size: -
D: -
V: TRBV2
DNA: TGTGCCAGCAGTCCTGAAGAGACCCAGTACTTC
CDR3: CASSPEETQYF

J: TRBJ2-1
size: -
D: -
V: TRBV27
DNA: TGTGCCAGCAGCCCCTCCGGAGCGGGCTCCTACAATGAGCAGTTCTTC
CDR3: CASSPSGAGSYNEQFF

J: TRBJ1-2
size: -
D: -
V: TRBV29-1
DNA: TGCAGCGTGGCCCTCCTAAACCCTAACTATGGCTACACCTTC
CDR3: CSVALLNPNYGYTF

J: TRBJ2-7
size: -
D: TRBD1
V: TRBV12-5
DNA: TGTGCTAGTGCCTTAGGACAGGCCTACGAGCAGTACTTC
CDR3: CASALGQAYEQYF

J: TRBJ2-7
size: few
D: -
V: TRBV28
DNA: TGTGCCAGCAGTAGAGAATTCTACGAGCAGTACTTC
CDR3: CASSREFYEQYF

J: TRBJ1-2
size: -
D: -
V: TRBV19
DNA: TGTGCCAGTAGTATCGGGGGTAACTATGGCTACACCTTC
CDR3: CASSIGGNYGYTF

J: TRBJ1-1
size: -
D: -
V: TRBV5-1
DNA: TGCGCCAGCAGCGCATCCGGGGCCCGGGCTTTCTTT
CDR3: CASSASGARAFF

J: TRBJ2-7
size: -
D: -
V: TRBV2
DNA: TGTGCCAGCAGGGGCACAGGGACCTACGAGCAGTACTTC
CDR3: CASRGTGTYEQYF

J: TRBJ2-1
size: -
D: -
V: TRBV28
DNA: TGTGCCAGCAGTTTAATGGGCGTAGGGCTAGTGCGCAATGAGCAGTTCTTC
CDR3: CASSLMGVGLVRNEQFF

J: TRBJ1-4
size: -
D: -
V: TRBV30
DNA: TGTGCCTGGAGTGTAGTCGCCCCCACGGGACTGTTTTTT
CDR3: CAWSVVAPTGLFF

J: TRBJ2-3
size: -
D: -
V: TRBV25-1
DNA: TGTGCCAGCAGTGACTACCGAGATACGCAGTATTTT
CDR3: CASSDYRDTQYF

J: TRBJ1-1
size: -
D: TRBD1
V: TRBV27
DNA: TGTGCCAGCAGTCCCCTTGGACAGGGAGAAGCTTTCTTT
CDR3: CASSPLGQGEAFF

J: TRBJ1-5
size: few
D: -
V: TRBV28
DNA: TGTGCCAGCAGTCAGAGGGATCAGCCCCAGCATTTT
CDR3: CASSQRDQPQHF

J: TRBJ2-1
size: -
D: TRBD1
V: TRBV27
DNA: TGTGCCAGCAGTCACGGGACAGGGGCTGGTCATGAGCAGTTCTTC
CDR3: CASSHGTGAGHEQFF

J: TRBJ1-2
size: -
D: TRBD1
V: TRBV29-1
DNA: TGCAGCGTTGATTCTACAGGGGGCGCTCTCCTAAACTATGGCTACACCTTC
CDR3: CSVDSTGGALLNYGYTF

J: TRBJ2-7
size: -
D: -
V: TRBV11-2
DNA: TGTGCCAGCAGCTTAGTTTTTGTCAGCACCTACGAGCAGTACTTC
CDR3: CASSLVFVSTYEQYF

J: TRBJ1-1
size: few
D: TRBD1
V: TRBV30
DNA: TGTGCCTGGAGCAATTCCGGGACAGGGTTCGCTTTCTTT
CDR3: CAWSNSGTGFAFF

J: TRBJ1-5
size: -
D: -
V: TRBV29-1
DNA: TGCAGCGTGACTATCGGGAGGTCGAGCAATCAGCCCCAGCATTTT
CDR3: CSVTIGRSSNQPQHF

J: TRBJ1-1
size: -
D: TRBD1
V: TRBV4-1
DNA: TGCGCCAGCAGCCAAGGACAGGGCCTCACTGAAGCTTTCTTT
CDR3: CASSQGQGLTEAFF

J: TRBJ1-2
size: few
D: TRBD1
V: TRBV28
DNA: TGTGCCAGCAGGAGGGACAGGGGCCACTATGGCTACACCTTC
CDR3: CASRRDRGHYGYTF

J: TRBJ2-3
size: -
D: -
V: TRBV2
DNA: TGTGCCAGCCTACGGGATCACACAGATACGCAGTATTTT
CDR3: CASLRDHTDTQYF

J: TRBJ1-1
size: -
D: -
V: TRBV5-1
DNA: TGCGCCAGCAGCTATGAACCGGGACTTTTTGGCACTGAAGCTTTCTTT
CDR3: CASSYEPGLFGTEAFF

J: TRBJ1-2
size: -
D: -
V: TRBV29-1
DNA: TGCAGCGTTGGGGCCGAGGCTAACTATGGCTACACCTTC
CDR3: CSVGAEANYGYTF

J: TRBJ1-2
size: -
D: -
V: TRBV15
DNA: TGTGCCACCAGCAGAGATTTTTCCCTTAACTATGGCTACACCTTC
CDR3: CATSRDFSLNYGYTF

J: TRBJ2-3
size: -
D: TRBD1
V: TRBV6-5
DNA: TGTGCCAGCAGGGCAGGGGGCAATACGCAGTATTTT
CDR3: CASRAGGNTQYF

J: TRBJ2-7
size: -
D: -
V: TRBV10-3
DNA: TGTGCCATCAGTGAACTAGACACCGAGCAGTACTTC
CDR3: CAISELDTEQYF

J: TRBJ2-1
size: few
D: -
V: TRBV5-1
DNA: TGCGCCAGCAGCTTGGGGGTTAATGAGCAGTTCTTC
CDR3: CASSLGVNEQFF

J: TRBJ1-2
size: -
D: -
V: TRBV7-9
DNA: TGTGCCAGCAGCTTGAGTGACTATGGCTACACCTTC
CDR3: CASSLSDYGYTF

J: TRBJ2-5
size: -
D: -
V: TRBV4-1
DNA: TGCGCCAGCAGCCAAGATGGGGCCGGGGGGCTACCACACCAAGAGACCCAGTACTTC
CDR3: CASSQDGAGGLPHQETQYF

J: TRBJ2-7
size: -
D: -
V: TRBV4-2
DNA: TGTGCCAGCAGCCGCCCGGGGCCGCTAGCGAGGGATACCTACGAGCAGTACTTC
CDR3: CASSRPGPLARDTYEQYF

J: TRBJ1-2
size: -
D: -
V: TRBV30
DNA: TGTGCCGGAAGGGTCGTGGGGTATGGCTACACCTTC
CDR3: CAGRVVGYGYTF

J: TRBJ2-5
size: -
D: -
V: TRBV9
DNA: TGTGCCAGCAGCGTAGTCACGCGCGGAGAGACCCAGTACTTC
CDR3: CASSVVTRGETQYF